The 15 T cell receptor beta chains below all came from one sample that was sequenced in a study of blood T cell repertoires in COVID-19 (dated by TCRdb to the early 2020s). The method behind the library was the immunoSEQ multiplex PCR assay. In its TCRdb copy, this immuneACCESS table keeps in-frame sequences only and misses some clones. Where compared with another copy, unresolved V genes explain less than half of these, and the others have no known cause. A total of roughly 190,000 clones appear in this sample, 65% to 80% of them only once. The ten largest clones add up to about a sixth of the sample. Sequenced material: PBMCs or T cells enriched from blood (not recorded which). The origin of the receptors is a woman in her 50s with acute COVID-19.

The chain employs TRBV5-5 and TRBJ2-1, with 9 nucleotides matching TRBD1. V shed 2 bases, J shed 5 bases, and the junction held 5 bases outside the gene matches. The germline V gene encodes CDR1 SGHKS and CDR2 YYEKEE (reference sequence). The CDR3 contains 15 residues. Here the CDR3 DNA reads TGTGCCAGCAGCTTTGGACAGGGGATCGACAATGAGCAGTTCTTC. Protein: CASSFGQGIDNEQFF.

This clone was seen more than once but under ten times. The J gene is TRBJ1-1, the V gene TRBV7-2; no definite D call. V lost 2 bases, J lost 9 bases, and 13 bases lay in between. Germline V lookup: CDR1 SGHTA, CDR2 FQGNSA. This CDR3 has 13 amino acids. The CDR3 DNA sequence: TGTGCCAGCAGCTTAAGTACCCTAACTCAAGCTTTCTTT. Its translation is CASSLSTLTQAFF.

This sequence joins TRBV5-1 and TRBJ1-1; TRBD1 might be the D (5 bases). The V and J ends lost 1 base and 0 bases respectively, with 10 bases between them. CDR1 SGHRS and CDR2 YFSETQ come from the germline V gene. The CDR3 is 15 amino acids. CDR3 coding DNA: TGCGCCAGCAGCTTGATGGGGGGGTTGAACACTGAAGCTTTCTTT. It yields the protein CASSLMGGLNTEAFF.

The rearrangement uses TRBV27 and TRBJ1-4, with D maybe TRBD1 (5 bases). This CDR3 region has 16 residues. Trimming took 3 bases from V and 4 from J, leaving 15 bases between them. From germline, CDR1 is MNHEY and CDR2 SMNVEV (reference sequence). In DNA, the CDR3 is TGTGCCAGCAGTTTCCGCCCGGGGAGGGGTAATGAAAAACTGTTTTTT. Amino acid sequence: CASSFRPGRGNEKLFF.

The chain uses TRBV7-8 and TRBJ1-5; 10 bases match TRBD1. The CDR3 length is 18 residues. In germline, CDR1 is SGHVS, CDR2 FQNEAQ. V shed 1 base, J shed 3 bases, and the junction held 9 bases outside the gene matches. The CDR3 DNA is TGTGCCAGCAGCTTAGTGGGGAGACAGGGGGCTCCCAATCAGCCCCAGCATTTT. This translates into CASSLVGRQGAPNQPQHF.

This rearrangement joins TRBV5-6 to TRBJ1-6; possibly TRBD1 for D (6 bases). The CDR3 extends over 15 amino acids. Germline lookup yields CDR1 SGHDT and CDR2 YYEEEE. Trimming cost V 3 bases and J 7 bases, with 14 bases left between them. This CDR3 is CASSSWTARNSPLHF. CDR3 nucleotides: TGTGCCAGCAGCTCCTGGACAGCCCGCAATTCACCCCTCCACTTT.

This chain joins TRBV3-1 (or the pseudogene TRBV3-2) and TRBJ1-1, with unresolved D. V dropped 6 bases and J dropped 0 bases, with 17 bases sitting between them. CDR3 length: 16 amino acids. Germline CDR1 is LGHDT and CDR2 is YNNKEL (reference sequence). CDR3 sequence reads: CASSRPGQPMNTEAFF. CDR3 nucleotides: TGTGCCAGCAGTCGTCCTGGGCAGCCAATGAACACTGAAGCTTTCTTT.

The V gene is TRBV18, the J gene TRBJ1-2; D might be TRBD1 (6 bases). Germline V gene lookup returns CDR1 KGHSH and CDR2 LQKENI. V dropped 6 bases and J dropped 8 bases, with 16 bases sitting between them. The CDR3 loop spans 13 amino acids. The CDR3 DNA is TGTGCCAGCTCCCAACGGACAGAACCCGGCTACACCTTC. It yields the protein CASSQRTEPGYTF.

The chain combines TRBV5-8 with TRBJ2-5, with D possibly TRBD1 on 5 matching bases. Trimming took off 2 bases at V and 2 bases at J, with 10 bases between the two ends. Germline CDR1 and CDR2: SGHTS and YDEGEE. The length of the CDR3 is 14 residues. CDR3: CASSLGQGQETQYF. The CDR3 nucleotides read TGTGCCAGCAGCTTAGGGCAGGGTCAAGAGACCCAGTACTTC.

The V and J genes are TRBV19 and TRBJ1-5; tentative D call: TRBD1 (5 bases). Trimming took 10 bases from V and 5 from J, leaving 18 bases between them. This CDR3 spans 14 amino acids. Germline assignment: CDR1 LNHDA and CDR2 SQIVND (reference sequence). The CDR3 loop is CATLRRGSHQPQHF. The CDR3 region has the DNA TGTGCCACCCTGAGGAGGGGCTCGCATCAGCCCCAGCATTTT.

Here the CDR3 reads CASSPTGTQPQHF. The CDR3 nucleotides are TGTGCCAGCAGCCCGACAGGTACTCAGCCCCAGCATTTT. The V and J genes are TRBV7-9 and TRBJ1-5; D is possibly TRBD1 (6 bases). Germline loops: CDR1 SEHNR, CDR2 FQNEAQ (reference sequence). V lost 5 bases, J lost 6 bases, and 11 bases lay in between. This CDR3 has 13 residues.

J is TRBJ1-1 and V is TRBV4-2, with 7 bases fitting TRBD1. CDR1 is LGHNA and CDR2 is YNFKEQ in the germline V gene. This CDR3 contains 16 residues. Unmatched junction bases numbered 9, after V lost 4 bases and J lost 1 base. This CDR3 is CASSLKDRMQNTEAFF. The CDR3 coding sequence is TGTGCCAGCAGCCTAAAGGACAGGATGCAGAACACTGAAGCTTTCTTT.

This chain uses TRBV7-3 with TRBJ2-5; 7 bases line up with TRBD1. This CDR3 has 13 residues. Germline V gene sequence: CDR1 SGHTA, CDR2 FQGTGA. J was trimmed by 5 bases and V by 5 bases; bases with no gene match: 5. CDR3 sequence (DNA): TGTGCCAGCAGCAAGGGGGCTGGGGAGACCCAGTACTTC. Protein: CASSKGAGETQYF.

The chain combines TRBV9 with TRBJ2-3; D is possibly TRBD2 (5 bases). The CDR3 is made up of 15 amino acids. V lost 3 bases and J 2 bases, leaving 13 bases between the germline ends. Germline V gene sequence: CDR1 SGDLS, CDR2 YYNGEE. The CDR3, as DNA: TGTGCCAGCAGCGCAAGCGGCGGCTACACAGATACGCAGTATTTT. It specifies CASSASGGYTDTQYF.

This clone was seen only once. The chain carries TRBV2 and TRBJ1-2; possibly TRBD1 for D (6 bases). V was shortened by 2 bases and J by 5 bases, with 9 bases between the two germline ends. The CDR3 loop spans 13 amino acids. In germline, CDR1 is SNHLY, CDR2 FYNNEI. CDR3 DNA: TGTGCCAGCAGTGAACTGGGGGCGTATGGCTACACCTTC. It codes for CASSELGAYGYTF.